These 20 T cell receptor beta chains share one sample of origin, sequenced in a study of T cells in Graves' hyperthyroidism and ophthalmopathy. TCR beta CDR3 sequences were amplified from RNA transcripts. TCR CDR3 underwent first-round RT-PCR with the HTBI primer set. MiXCR, applied by TCRdb to the multiplex PCR reads, yields one record per CDR3 protein. The sample has 300,000 to 350,000 distinct CDR3 sequences, approximately 17% seen once. Sequenced sample: blood. Receptors originate from a man aged 25-45 years with Graves' hyperthyroidism.

This clonotype was found many times. The chain recombines TRBV6-1 with TRBJ2-5; possible D gene TRBD2, 5 bases. CDR3 size: 14 residues. The germline V and J ends were trimmed by 6 bases and 2 bases, with 13 bases remaining between them. The germline V gene encodes CDR1 MNHNS and CDR2 SASEGT. The CDR3 protein is CASSSEDPQETQYF. The DNA for the CDR3 is TGTGCCAGCAGCTCGGAGGATCCGCAAGAGACCCAGTACTTC.

In its sample, this clonotype was seen many times. The chain recombines TRBV20-1 with TRBJ2-7; 7 bases agree with TRBD1. V dropped 4 bases and J dropped 3; count of bases not matched to a gene: 12. CDR1 DFQATT and CDR2 SNEGSKA come from the germline V gene (reference sequence). This CDR3 has 15 residues. DNA of the CDR3: TGCAGTGCTACCAGGCTGGACAGGCAGTACTACGAGCAGTACTTC. Protein product: CSATRLDRQYYEQYF.

This clonotype was seen more than once but under ten times. CDR3 residues: CASGDRSYEQYF. Written as DNA, the CDR3 is TGTGCCAGCGGGGACAGGAGCTACGAGCAGTACTTC. The rearrangement uses TRBV6-2 or TRBV6-3 and TRBJ2-7, with 8 nucleotides matching TRBD1. Germline V gives CDR1 MNHEY, CDR2 SVGEGT. V gave up 8 bases and J gave up 3 bases; unmatched junction bases: 3. CDR3 length equals 12 residues.

V is TRBV9 and J is TRBJ2-1; 11 bases align to TRBD2. The CDR3 runs 15 residues. The V gene end was trimmed by 4 bases and the J gene end by 3 bases; junction bases not matched to a gene: 3. Per germline, CDR1 SGDLS and CDR2 YYNGEE. The CDR3 DNA is TGTGCCAGCAGCACTAGCGGGAGTTACTACAATGAGCAGTTCTTC. Protein sequence: CASSTSGSYYNEQFF.

This clonotype was seen at least ten times. The rearrangement joins TRBV30 to TRBJ2-3, with a tentative D call TRBD1 (6 bases). Germline V lookup: CDR1 GTSNPN, CDR2 SVGIG (reference sequence). Trimming removed 3 bases from V and 6 bases from J, with 10 bases in between. This CDR3 has 12 amino acids. CDR3 protein: CAWSRGSDTQYF. Written as DNA, the CDR3 is TGTGCCTGGAGCAGGGGTTCTGATACGCAGTATTTT. The variable domain in full, with the rest retrieved from reference TRBV30 and TRBJ2-3, is SQTIHQWPATLVQPVGSPLSLECTVEGTSNPNLYWYRQAAGRGLQLLFYSVGIGQISSEVPQNLSASRPQDRQFILSSKKLLLSDSGFYLCAWSRGSDTQYFGPGTRLTVL.

This clonotype has more than one count but fewer than ten. The V call is TRBV9, the J call TRBJ2-6; the match to TRBD1 covers 11 bases. V trimming: 3 bases; J trimming: 0 bases; junction bases outside the gene matches: 5. The CDR3 extends over 18 amino acids. Germline CDR1 reads SGDLS; CDR2 reads YYNGEE. The CDR3 spells CASSGTGTGGSGANVLTF. The CDR3 coding sequence is TGTGCCAGCAGCGGAACCGGGACAGGGGGCTCTGGGGCCAACGTCCTGACTTTC.

This clonotype was seen many times. The chain carries TRBV11-3 and TRBJ2-7, with 9 bases identical to TRBD2. V dropped 0 bases and J dropped 0; count of bases not matched to a gene: 0. This CDR3 contains 15 residues. Germline CDR1 and CDR2: SGHNT and YENEEA. CDR3 bases: TGTGCCAGCAGCTTAGATAGCGGGAGCTCCTACGAGCAGTACTTC. Translated: CASSLDSGSSYEQYF.

This clonotype was counted ten times or more. The chain combines TRBV5-6 with TRBJ1-1; D gene unclear. Germline V CDR1 and CDR2: SGHDT, YYEEEE. The V end was cut by 2 bases, the J end by 1 base, with 9 bases between. The CDR3 is made up of 14 amino acids. The CDR3 sequence is CASSLDTWNTEAFF. Written as DNA, the CDR3 is TGTGCCAGCAGCTTAGACACCTGGAACACTGAAGCTTTCTTT.

This clonotype was recorded many times. The V gene is TRBV20-1, the J gene TRBJ2-7; D perhaps matches TRBD1 (6 bases). The V end lost 0 bases, the J end lost 2 bases, and 11 bases lay between the germline ends. The CDR3 sequence is 14 residues long. Germline CDR1 reads DFQATT; CDR2 reads SNEGSKA (reference sequence). This CDR3 reads CSARDPRGTYEQYF. Here the CDR3 DNA reads TGCAGTGCTAGAGATCCGAGGGGGACCTACGAGCAGTACTTC.

In this sample, this clonotype turned up many times. The chain joins TRBV20-1 to TRBJ2-7; D gene ambiguous. V was cut by 6 bases and J by 2 bases, with 5 bases left in between. The length of the CDR3 is 10 residues. The germline V gene has CDR1 DFQATT and CDR2 SNEGSKA (reference sequence). CDR3 region: CSASAYEQYF. CDR3 DNA: TGCAGTGCGTCGGCCTACGAGCAGTACTTC.

Concerning this clonotype itself: At one of its ends the junction is not consistent with the germline gene, which may arise from a read error. The rearrangement links TRBV29-1 to TRBJ2-2; D tentatively fits TRBD1 or TRBD2 (5 bases each). The germline V gene encodes CDR1 SQVTM and CDR2 ANQGSEA. The CDR3 totals 12 residues. In nucleotides, the CDR3 is TGCAGCGTTGAAGAAGGGACCGGGGAGCTGCTTTTT. Translated, it gives CSVEEGTGELLF.

This clonotype was seen a handful of times. The chain carries TRBV5-4 and TRBJ2-1; TRBD2 agrees at 7 bases. The J segment lost 2 bases and the V segment lost 4 bases, leaving 9 bases of the junction unmatched. The CDR3 has 16 residues. Germline V gene lookup returns CDR1 SGHNT and CDR2 YYREEE (reference sequence). CDR3 nucleotides: TGTGCCAGCAGCCCTACCCTAGCGGCCACCTACAATGAGCAGTTCTTC. It translates to CASSPTLAATYNEQFF.

This clonotype was observed at least ten times. The chain joins TRBV2 to TRBJ1-5, with D uncertain. V lost 7 bases and J 2 bases, leaving 15 bases between the germline ends. Per the germline V gene, CDR1 is SNHLY and CDR2 is FYNNEI. This CDR3 has 15 amino acids. The CDR3, as DNA: TGTGCCAGCACACGTGAAAGGACGGGCAATCAGCCCCAGCATTTT. Amino acids: CASTRERTGNQPQHF.

The chain recombines TRBV12-3 or TRBV12-4 with TRBJ2-7, with TRBD1 as a possible D gene (5 bases). V was trimmed by 6 bases and J by 3 bases, leaving 12 bases between them. The CDR3 contains 13 residues. CDR3 nucleotide sequence: TGTGCCAGCAGCCAAGGGGTGATCTACGAGCAGTACTTC. Translated: CASSQGVIYEQYF.

In this sample, this clonotype turned up many times. V is TRBV14 and J is TRBJ2-3; D uncertain. Germline loops: CDR1 SGHDN, CDR2 FVKESK. This CDR3 has 16 amino acids. The V end lost 4 bases, the J end lost 4 bases, and 18 bases lay between the germline ends. The CDR3 sequence is CASSPRTSIRADTQYF. For the CDR3, the DNA is TGTGCCAGCAGCCCCCGGACGTCTATAAGGGCAGATACGCAGTATTTT.

This chain uses TRBV24-1 with TRBJ2-2, with 8 bases fitting TRBD2. J gave up 6 bases and V 4 bases, and 6 bases lay outside the gene matches. CDR1 is KGHDR, CDR2 SFDVKD, per germline. The CDR3 is made up of 15 amino acids. The CDR3 loop is CATSEERELAGELFF. CDR3 sequence (DNA): TGTGCCACCAGTGAAGAGCGGGAGTTAGCCGGGGAGCTGTTTTTT.

The V call is TRBV6-5, the J call TRBJ2-7; a possible D gene is TRBD2 (6 bases). CDR3 length: 14 amino acids. The ends were cut back, 2 bases at V and 0 bases at J, with 8 bases in the middle. The V gene's germline CDR1 is MNHEY and CDR2 SVGAGI. The CDR3 DNA reads as TGTGCCAGCAGTTACGGGCGGGGCTCCTACGAGCAGTACTTC. Translation gives CASSYGRGSYEQYF.

Many counts were recorded for this clonotype. The chain has TRBV5-1 and TRBJ2-2; 12 bases are a match to TRBD2. V was pared by 4 bases and J by 5 bases, with 6 bases of the junction left unmatched. Germline V lookup: CDR1 SGHRS, CDR2 YFSETQ. The CDR3 covers 16 residues. The DNA for the CDR3 is TGCGCCAGCAGCAAGTCCGGGACTAGCGGGACCGGGGAGCTGTTTTTT. Amino acids: CASSKSGTSGTGELFF. Full variable domain (outside the CDR3, taken from reference TRBV5-1 and TRBJ2-2): KAGVTQTPRYLIKTRGQQVTLSCSPISGHRSVSWYQQTPGQGLQFLFEYFSETQRNKGNFPGRFSGRQFSNSRSEMNVSTLELGDSALYLCASSKSGTSGTGELFFGEGSRLTVL.

The CDR3: CASSILAGGVNEQFF. The CDR3 region has the DNA TGTGCCAGCAGCATACTAGCGGGAGGGGTCAATGAGCAGTTCTTC. The chain employs TRBV7-3 and TRBJ2-1; 13 positions match TRBD2. Germline trimming cut 5 bases from V and 6 bases from J; bases unmatched to any gene: 4. The length of the CDR3 is 15 residues. Germline V CDR1 and CDR2: SGHTA, FQGTGA.

This clonotype was seen at least ten times. The rearrangement uses TRBV30 and TRBJ2-6; tentatively, D is TRBD1 (5 bases). Per germline, CDR1 GTSNPN and CDR2 SVGIG (reference sequence). CDR3 length equals 15 residues. Trimming took off 8 bases at V and 2 bases at J, with 16 bases between the two ends. CDR3 sequence: CALVTPGTGANVLTF. Written as DNA, the CDR3 is TGTGCCCTCGTGACCCCAGGGACTGGGGCCAACGTCCTGACTTTC. Full variable domain (remainder filled in from reference TRBV30 and TRBJ2-6): SQTIHQWPATLVQPVGSPLSLECTVEGTSNPNLYWYRQAAGRGLQLLFYSVGIGQISSEVPQNLSASRPQDRQFILSSKKLLLSDSGFYLCALVTPGTGANVLTFGAGSRLTVL.